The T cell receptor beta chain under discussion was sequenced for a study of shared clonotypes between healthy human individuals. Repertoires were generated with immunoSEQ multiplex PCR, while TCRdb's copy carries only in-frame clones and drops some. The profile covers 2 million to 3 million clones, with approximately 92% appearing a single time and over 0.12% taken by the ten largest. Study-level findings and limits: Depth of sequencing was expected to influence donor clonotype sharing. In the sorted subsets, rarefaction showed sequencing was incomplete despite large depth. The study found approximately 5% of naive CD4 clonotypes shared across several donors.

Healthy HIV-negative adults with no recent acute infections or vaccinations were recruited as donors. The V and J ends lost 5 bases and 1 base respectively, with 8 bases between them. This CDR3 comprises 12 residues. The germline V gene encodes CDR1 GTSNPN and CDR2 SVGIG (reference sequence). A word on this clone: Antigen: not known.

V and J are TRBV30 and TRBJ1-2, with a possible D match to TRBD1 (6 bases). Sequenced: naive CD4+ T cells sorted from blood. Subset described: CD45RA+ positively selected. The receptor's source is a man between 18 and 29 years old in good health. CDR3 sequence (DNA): TGTGCCTGGGTCAGGGGTAACTATGGCTACACCTTC. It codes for CAWVRGNYGYTF.